This TCR beta chain is drawn from a study of CD8 T cells in ankylosing spondylitis. Points from the study as a whole: Disease-linked clones had a CD8+ phenotype and relatively low frequency in peripheral blood. Matched synovial fluid from ankylosing spondylitis patients was reported to be enriched for disease-linked clones. Ankylosing spondylitis blood seemed to carry a telltale TCR beta motif made of under 10 highly homologous variants.

CDR1 and CDR2 from the germline V gene are LGHDT and YNNKEL (reference sequence). With 1 base clipped from V and 6 bases from J, the junction kept 0 bases outside the gene matches. The CDR3 extends over 13 amino acids. This clonotype was picked up a small number of times. Its antigen is unknown. Using quantitative 5'-RACE with molecular barcodes, the authors made TCR beta libraries. MiXCR, run by TCRdb on the 5' RACE reads, gives a single entry per CDR3 protein. Of 150,000 to 200,000 distinct CDR3 sequences in the sample, approximately 10% were seen once. The receptor was isolated from a male donor with ankylosing spondylitis or in good health (not recorded which). Sequencing used blood, either unsorted or a sorted T cell fraction (not recorded which). The J gene is TRBJ2-7, the V gene TRBV3-1; 10 bases are shared with TRBD2. Here the CDR3 reads CASSQVAGGEQYF. CDR3 DNA: TGTGCCAGCAGCCAAGTAGCGGGGGGCGAGCAGTACTTC.